The subject of this entry is one T cell receptor (beta chain). This entry is derived from a study of T cell changes during pregnancy in multiple sclerosis. Only in-frame clones appear in the TCRdb table, and some are missing; sequencing was by immunoSEQ multiplex PCR. The profile shows some 59,000 clones, around 90% of them singletons. The sequenced sample was peripheral blood, obtained in the third trimester of pregnancy. This receptor was taken from a female donor in good health, enrolled as a control in a pregnancy study.

CDR3 coding DNA: TGTGCCAGCAGCTGGGGACAGGGGGACACTGAAGCTTTCTTT. Amino acid sequence: CASSWGQGDTEAFF. The rearrangement joins TRBV11-2 to TRBJ1-1; 11 bases align to TRBD1. Germline V gene sequence: CDR1 SGHAT, CDR2 FQNNGV. The CDR3 spans 14 residues. Trimming cost V 4 bases and J 3 bases; bases outside gene matches: 1.